Detailed here is one TCR beta chain. Its target is unknown. The entry originates in a study of fetal regulatory T cell absence and autoimmunity. Study background: Without clinical diabetes, IPEX patients showed exocrine pancreas autoimmunity.

Sequencing was at survey level. The repertoire was sequenced with immunoSEQ multiplex PCR; TCRdb's copy has only in-frame clones and lacks some. The sample lists more than 90,000 clones; 72% were seen once. Findings and caveats of the study: Oligoclonal TCR enrichment in pancreas over cord blood reached over 85-fold for some clones. TRB gene family usage was broadly similar in cord blood and pancreas.

CDR1 is ENHRY and CDR2 is SYGVKD in the germline V gene. Trimming shortened V by 4 bases and J by 0 bases, and 9 bases separated the two germline ends. CDR3 length equals 14 residues. This clonotype was sampled from a male donor with IPEX syndrome. This chain joins TRBV10-3 and TRBJ1-2; D ambiguous. Sequenced material: pancreas tissue. CDR3 in DNA: TGTGCCATCAGTGCGGCAGTAGCTAACTATGGCTACACCTTC. It is translated as CAISAAVANYGYTF.